Presented here are 31 T cell receptor beta chains from one specimen sequenced in a study of blood T cells in healthy people across ages. The authors ran a second PCR of about 6 to 11 cycles using a sample-barcoded 5' primer and a J-beta primer mix. TCRdb redid the calling of the 5' RACE reads with MiXCR, one entry per CDR3 protein. Here the sample spans 890,000 or so distinct CDR3 sequences, 60% to 80% being singletons. Sample: blood. These receptors all stem from a man aged 25 to 45 in good health.

The chain couples TRBV30 to TRBJ1-5; 8 nucleotides line up with TRBD1. CDR3 length equals 14 residues. Germline assignment: CDR1 GTSNPN and CDR2 SVGIG (reference sequence). J lost 4 bases, V lost 5 bases, and 7 bases had no gene match. The CDR3 sequence is CAWEGQGLNQPQHF. The CDR3 DNA reads as TGTGCCTGGGAAGGACAGGGCCTTAATCAGCCCCAGCATTTT.

This chain uses TRBV20-1 with TRBJ2-1; D not resolved. Trimming left V 5 bases short and J 0 bases short, with 17 bases between. In germline, CDR1 is DFQATT, CDR2 SNEGSKA (reference sequence). This CDR3 has 16 amino acids. The CDR3 sequence: CSAPRAGLTSYNEQFF. CDR3 bases: TGCAGTGCTCCTCGGGCCGGGCTAACCTCCTACAATGAGCAGTTCTTC.

On this clonotype itself: Just one base apart from a much larger clone, this may be a read error. This chain joins TRBV7-9 and TRBJ2-7, with D tentatively TRBD1 (6 bases). Germline CDR1 SEHNR, CDR2 FQNEAQ (reference sequence). The V gene lost 5 bases and the J gene lost 6 bases, with 17 bases spanning the gap. The CDR3 is 14 amino acids. The CDR3 nucleotides are TGTGCCAGCAGCCCGAGACAGGTCCATCGCGAGCAGTACTTC. Protein: CASSPRQVHREQYF.

The genes are TRBV30 and TRBJ2-7, with TRBD1 matching 9 bases. The last part of the DNA fits TRBJ2-5 better; the J call may be wrong. Looked up from germline, CDR1 is GTSNPN and CDR2 is SVGIG (reference sequence). The CDR3 runs 14 residues. CDR3 DNA: TGTGCCTGGAGTCCGGGACAGGGAGTGGAGACCCAGTACTTC. Translating gives CAWSPGQGVETQYF.

The gene calls are TRBV11-1 and TRBJ2-4; 13 bases line up with TRBD2. The J call may be mistaken, given a closer DNA end match to TRBJ2-5. The CDR3 is 16 residues long. Germline V gives CDR1 SGHAT, CDR2 FQDESV (reference sequence). The CDR3: CASSLTTSGGKETQYF. CDR3 bases: TGTGCCAGCAGCTTGACGACTAGCGGGGGGAAAGAGACCCAGTACTTC.

This clonotype appeared a few times. This chain links TRBV7-9 with TRBJ2-1; 10 bases are a match to TRBD2. This CDR3 is built from 15 residues. V gave up 5 bases and J gave up 3 bases; unmatched junction bases: 4. The V gene's germline CDR1 is SEHNR and CDR2 FQNEAQ (reference sequence). The CDR3 DNA follows: TGTGCCAGCAGCACCTTAGCGGGGGGCTACAATGAGCAGTTCTTC. Its protein product is CASSTLAGGYNEQFF.

The gene calls are TRBV4-2 and TRBJ2-5; 9 positions agree with TRBD2. The CDR3 has 15 residues. Germline values: CDR1 LGHNA, CDR2 YNFKEQ. The trim removed 1 base at V and 5 bases at J, leaving 5 bases unmatched. The CDR3 loop reads CASSQARGGVETQYF. The CDR3, as DNA: TGTGCCAGCAGCCAAGCGCGCGGGGGGGTGGAGACCCAGTACTTC.

The rearrangement joins TRBV25-1 to TRBJ2-5, with D hard to call. The V end was cut by 4 bases, the J end by 1 base, with 10 bases between. The CDR3 totals 14 residues. Germline V gene sequence: CDR1 MGHDK, CDR2 SYGVNS. CDR3 in amino acids: CASSAHLIQETQYF. In nucleotides, the CDR3 is TGTGCCAGCAGTGCCCATTTAATCCAAGAGACCCAGTACTTC.

In its sample, this clonotype was seen a few times. The chain is built from TRBV27 and TRBJ2-7, with D maybe TRBD1 (6 bases). V was cut by 5 bases and J by 7 bases, with 15 bases left in between. The CDR3 consists of 13 residues. The germline CDR1 and CDR2 sequences are MNHEY and SMNVEV (reference sequence). For the CDR3, the DNA is TGTGCCAGCAGTCCAGAACCCAGGGGTGAGCAGTACTTC. This gives the protein CASSPEPRGEQYF.

The chain uses TRBV4-3 and TRBJ1-3; possibly TRBD1 for D (6 bases). Deletions cut 1 base from V and 4 bases from J, with 14 bases between. The CDR3 runs to 16 residues. Germline V lookup: CDR1 LGHNA, CDR2 YSLEER. The CDR3 region is CASSQAQTGTGNTIYF. The CDR3 DNA follows: TGCGCCAGCAGCCAAGCCCAAACAGGGACAGGAAACACCATATATTTT.

The CDR3 is CATSTRGTDTQYF. CDR3 coding DNA: TGTGCCACCAGCACAAGGGGCACAGATACGCAGTATTTT. This chain joins TRBV15 and TRBJ2-3; no firm D call. The V gene's germline CDR1 is LNHNV and CDR2 YYDKDF (reference sequence). The CDR3 totals 13 residues. The V gene lost 4 bases and the J gene lost 1 base, with 6 bases spanning the gap.

This clonotype was seen a handful of times. J is TRBJ2-3 and V is TRBV3-1; 8 bases fit TRBD2. The germline gives CDR1 LGHDT, CDR2 YNNKEL (reference sequence). Germline trimming cut 6 bases from V and 0 bases from J; bases unmatched to any gene: 5. CDR3 length equals 15 residues. CDR3 protein: CASSQRGGSTDTQYF. The CDR3 DNA is TGTGCCAGCAGTCAGCGCGGGGGGAGCACAGATACGCAGTATTTT.

Written as DNA, the CDR3 is TGTGCCAGCAGCCGCCAGCGGGGGACCGAGCAGTACTTC. Protein product: CASSRQRGTEQYF. The rearrangement uses TRBV12-3 or TRBV12-4 and TRBJ2-7, with 8 positions matching TRBD2. The CDR3 has 13 amino acids. Germline trimming cut 6 bases from V and 6 bases from J; bases unmatched to any gene: 7.

The chain links TRBV6-5 to TRBJ2-6; D gene uncertain. The CDR3 sequence is 17 residues long. Trimming took off 2 bases at V and 0 bases at J, with 11 bases between the two ends. Germline lookup yields CDR1 MNHEY and CDR2 SVGAGI. The CDR3 loop reads CASSYDPPDSGANVLTF. CDR3 coding DNA: TGTGCCAGCAGTTACGACCCCCCGGACTCTGGGGCCAACGTCCTGACTTTC.

The chain has TRBV29-1 and TRBJ2-2, with D unclear. Trimming removed 7 bases from V and 6 bases from J, with 9 bases in between. Germline V CDR1 and CDR2: SQVTM, ANQGSEA. The length of the CDR3 is 11 residues. DNA of the CDR3: TGCAGCGCTGCTGGTTCCGGGGAGCTGTTTTTT. Residues: CSAAGSGELFF.

The J gene is TRBJ1-2, the V gene TRBV4-3; TRBD1 matches at 10 bases. Trimming at V came to 1 base and at J to 4 bases, leaving 6 bases not matched to a gene. Germline values: CDR1 LGHNA, CDR2 YSLEER. The CDR3 loop spans 16 amino acids. As DNA, the CDR3 is TGCGCCAGCAGCCAAGGGGCCGGGACAGGGGCCTATGGCTACACCTTC. Its protein product is CASSQGAGTGAYGYTF.

This clonotype was seen many times. This chain uses TRBV7-3 with TRBJ2-3; 7 bases line up with TRBD2. Losses at the gene ends were 6 bases for V and 1 base for J; bases not matched to a gene: 4. This CDR3 is 14 amino acids long. CDR1 is SGHTA and CDR2 is FQGTGA in the germline V gene. The chain's CDR3 is CASSSSGGTDTQYF. DNA for the CDR3: TGTGCCAGCAGTTCAAGCGGGGGCACAGATACGCAGTATTTT.

The rearrangement uses TRBV29-1 and TRBJ2-6, with TRBD1 as a possible D gene (6 bases). The V gene lost 0 bases and the J gene lost 1 base, with 19 bases spanning the gap. The CDR3 is 19 amino acids. Germline-derived CDR1 and CDR2 are SQVTM and ANQGSEA. DNA for the CDR3: TGCAGCGTTGAAGATCGGCAGGGGTCATGGAAATCTGGGGCCAACGTCCTGACTTTC. Amino acids: CSVEDRQGSWKSGANVLTF.

This clonotype has a handful of counts. This chain connects TRBV7-2 to TRBJ1-3; 9 bases fit TRBD1. Trimming cost V 4 bases and J 4 bases; bases outside gene matches: 5. CDR1 SGHTA and CDR2 FQGNSA come from the germline V gene. The CDR3 runs 15 residues. CDR3 in amino acids: CASSSHRGQGNTIYF. The CDR3 DNA reads as TGTGCCAGCAGCTCTCACAGGGGGCAAGGAAACACCATATATTTT. The full variable domain, with the rest looked up from reference TRBV7-2 and TRBJ1-3, is GAGVSQSPSNKVTEKGKDVELRCDPISGHTALYWYRQSLGQGLEFLIYFQGNSAPDKSGLPSDRFSAERTGGSVSTLTIQRTQQEDSAVYLCASSSHRGQGNTIYFGEGSWLTVV.

This chain connects TRBV4-3 to TRBJ2-5; D remains ambiguous. The CDR3 has 15 amino acids. Germline CDR1 reads LGHNA; CDR2 reads YSLEER. V was pared by 4 bases and J by 2 bases, with 14 bases between. The CDR3 coding sequence is TGCGCCAGCAGCCCTCGAGTTACCGTACAAGAGACCCAGTACTTC. Amino acids: CASSPRVTVQETQYF.

The chain couples TRBV24-1 to TRBJ2-1; 8 bases fit TRBD1. Per the germline V gene, CDR1 is KGHDR and CDR2 is SFDVKD. V trimming: 1 base; J trimming: 6 bases; junction bases outside the gene matches: 7. This CDR3 has 16 residues. The CDR3 spells CATSDFGQGGGNEQFF. The CDR3, as DNA: TGTGCCACCAGTGATTTTGGACAGGGTGGGGGCAATGAGCAGTTCTTC.

This rearrangement joins TRBV5-1 to TRBJ2-1; TRBD1 matches 7 bases. The CDR3 covers 15 residues. The V segment lost 5 bases and the J segment 4 bases; nucleotides outside the gene matches: 9. Germline values: CDR1 SGHRS, CDR2 YFSETQ. CDR3 bases: TGCGCCAGCAGATCAACAGGGGTCTCGTACAATGAGCAGTTCTTC. Translation: CASRSTGVSYNEQFF. The full variable domain, its missing parts supplied by reference TRBV5-1 and TRBJ2-1, is KAGVTQTPRYLIKTRGQQVTLSCSPISGHRSVSWYQQTPGQGLQFLFEYFSETQRNKGNFPGRFSGRQFSNSRSEMNVSTLELGDSALYLCASRSTGVSYNEQFFGPGTRLTVL.

The J gene is TRBJ2-2, the V gene TRBV4-2; a weak D match, TRBD2 (5 bases). The germline CDR1 and CDR2 sequences are LGHNA and YNFKEQ. Trimming removed 0 bases from V and 8 bases from J, with 10 bases in between. CDR3 size: 14 residues. CDR3 residues: CASSQDFGVGELFF. CDR3 nucleotides: TGTGCCAGCAGCCAAGACTTCGGGGTAGGGGAGCTGTTTTTT.

J is TRBJ2-1 and V is TRBV7-3, with 7 bases lining up with TRBD2. Germline CDR1 and CDR2: SGHTA and FQGTGA. The junction had 11 bases not matched to a gene; V was cut back by 5 bases and J by 4 bases. The CDR3 loop spans 16 amino acids. The CDR3 here is CASSKGSGGGYNEQFF. The CDR3 DNA is TGTGCCAGCAGCAAAGGGTCGGGGGGAGGTTACAATGAGCAGTTCTTC. Full variable domain (missing parts from reference TRBV7-3 and TRBJ2-1): GAGVSQTPSNKVTEKGKYVELRCDPISGHTALYWYRQSLGQGPEFLIYFQGTGAADDSGLPNDRFFAVRPEGSVSTLKIQRTERGDSAVYLCASSKGSGGGYNEQFFGPGTRLTVL.

The count of this clonotype is one. This chain connects TRBV6-2 or TRBV6-3 to TRBJ2-5; D ambiguous. Germline loops: CDR1 MNHEY, CDR2 SVGEGT. CDR3 length: 14 residues. Trimming took 4 bases from V and 5 from J, leaving 14 bases between them. As DNA, the CDR3 is TGTGCCAGCAGTTTGGGGTCAAATCGCGAGACCCAGTACTTC. Protein sequence: CASSLGSNRETQYF.

This clonotype was recorded a few times. The genes are TRBV7-9 and TRBJ2-7; 9 bases map to TRBD1. CDR1 and CDR2 from the germline V gene are SEHNR and FQNEAQ (reference sequence). The CDR3 is 13 residues long. Trimming took 8 bases from V and 0 from J; bases not matched to a gene: 2. The CDR3 loop reads CASWGQGSYEQYF. CDR3 DNA: TGTGCCAGCTGGGGACAGGGCTCCTACGAGCAGTACTTC.

This clonotype was counted once. One end of the junction is discordant with germline, which a read error may explain. The rearrangement uses TRBV10-3 and TRBJ2-7, with D uncertain. CDR3 length: 13 amino acids. CDR1 ENHRY and CDR2 SYGVKD come from the germline V gene. The CDR3 DNA reads as TGTGCCATCAGTGAGAAGGACCCCTACAAGCAGTACTTC. Translating it yields CAISEKDPYKQYF.

CDR3 coding DNA: TGTGCCAGCAGCGCTCCGACAAGACAGGGAAGTTCCTATGGCTACACCTTC. This codes for CASSAPTRQGSSYGYTF. The chain is built from TRBV9 and TRBJ1-2; 7 nucleotides line up with TRBD1. The CDR3 totals 17 residues. V shed 3 bases and J 4 bases; nucleotides not matched to a gene: 15. Germline CDR1 is SGDLS and CDR2 is YYNGEE.

CDR3 loop: CAISVMDTQYF. The CDR3 DNA sequence: TGTGCCATCAGTGTCATGGATACGCAGTATTTT. V usage is TRBV10-3 and J usage is TRBJ2-3; D unclear. Germline loops: CDR1 ENHRY, CDR2 SYGVKD. V was clipped by 4 bases and J by 6 bases, with 5 bases between them. The CDR3 is made up of 11 amino acids.

The rearrangement joins TRBV9 to TRBJ2-7, with 7 bases that match TRBD1. The CDR3 is 14 residues long. Germline V gene data show CDR1 as SGDLS and CDR2 as YYNGEE. V lost 3 bases, J lost 1 base, and 4 bases stayed unmatched. The CDR3 protein is CASSDTGVSYEQYF. CDR3 bases: TGTGCCAGCAGCGATACAGGGGTTTCCTACGAGCAGTACTTC.

The chain joins TRBV13 to TRBJ2-3; TRBD2 agrees at 15 bases. Germline-derived CDR1 and CDR2 are PRHDT and FYEKMQ (reference sequence). V lost 4 bases, J lost 1 base, and 6 bases stayed unmatched. The CDR3 extends over 18 amino acids. The CDR3 DNA reads TGTGCCAGCAGCTCCGGGACTAGCGGGGGGTTTGGCACAGATACGCAGTATTTT. Translation gives CASSSGTSGGFGTDTQYF.